These T cell receptor beta chains were read from a single sample in a study of control samples from healthy donors and cancer patients. Clones were sequenced by immunoSEQ multiplex PCR, and TCRdb holds only the in-frame ones, with some missing. This table holds about 130,000 clones, more than 85% found once. Input material: blood. These receptors came from a man between 18 and 35 years old in good health. The CDR3 runs from the conserved cysteine through the conserved F or W. Fields, in order: CDR3 length, clone size, V gene, J gene, D gene, CDR3 protein, CDR3 DNA. A D gene is named only where the DNA matches it firmly. The size field is filled for only some rows; it gives once, few, many or a size class.

15	few	TRBV6-5	TRBJ2-1	.	CASSYSVKTYNEQFF	TGTGCCAGCAGTTACTCGGTCAAAACCTACAATGAGCAGTTCTTC
15	once	TRBV7-9	TRBJ1-5	.	CASSIVLAENQPQHF	TGTGCCAGCAGCATCGTTTTGGCTGAAAATCAGCCCCAGCATTTT
16	.	TRBV24-1	TRBJ2-1	TRBD2	CATSDFSGTSPNEQFF	TGTGCCACCAGTGATTTCTCCGGGACTAGCCCCAATGAGCAGTTCTTC
10	.	TRBV19	TRBJ1-4	.	CATRREKLFF	TGTGCCACTCGCCGTGAAAAACTGTTTTTT
15	.	TRBV4-3	TRBJ2-1	.	CASSQDVLPYNEQFF	TGCGCCAGCAGCCAAGACGTGTTGCCCTACAATGAGCAGTTCTTC
16	once	TRBV19	TRBJ1-5	.	CASSTPPGTSNQPQHF	TGTGCCAGTAGTACCCCACCCGGGACAAGTAATCAGCCCCAGCATTTT
12	once	TRBV11-2	TRBJ1-1	.	CASSLLGTEAFF	TGTGCCAGCAGCCTCCTCGGGACTGAAGCTTTCTTT
11	.	TRBV29-1	TRBJ1-2	.	CSVVAGLGYTF	TGCAGCGTTGTGGCGGGCTTGGGCTACACCTTC
13	.	TRBV7-2	TRBJ2-1	TRBD2	CASGTSGGNEQFF	TGTGCCAGCGGGACTAGCGGGGGGAATGAGCAGTTCTTC
16	.	TRBV27	TRBJ1-1	.	CASSLTWGVGNTEAFF	TGTGCCAGCAGCCTAACCTGGGGGGTCGGGAACACTGAAGCTTTCTTT
15	.	TRBV27	TRBJ1-1	.	CASSGQGFPYTEAFF	TGTGCCAGCAGTGGTCAGGGGTTCCCTTACACTGAAGCTTTCTTT
14	.	TRBV19	TRBJ2-7	.	CASTPRQGGYEQYF	TGTGCCAGTACTCCGCGGCAGGGGGGATACGAGCAGTACTTC
16	.	TRBV7-9	TRBJ1-4	.	CASSLARGRTNEKLFF	TGTGCCAGCAGCTTAGCGAGAGGGAGGACTAATGAAAAACTGTTTTTT
17	.	TRBV29-1	TRBJ2-1	TRBD2	CSVEVRAGGTSYNEQFF	TGCAGCGTTGAAGTAAGGGCGGGAGGAACCTCCTACAATGAGCAGTTCTTC
15	.	TRBV5-1	TRBJ2-6	TRBD1	CASSTNRGWANVLTF	TGCGCCAGCAGCACTAACAGGGGTTGGGCCAACGTCCTGACTTTC
17	.	TRBV18	TRBJ1-5	.	CASSPTITWQPNQPQHF	TGTGCCAGCTCACCTACTATAACGTGGCAGCCCAATCAGCCCCAGCATTTT
16	.	TRBV12-5	TRBJ2-1	TRBD2	CASGFLREATYNEQFF	TGTGCTAGTGGTTTTTTGCGGGAGGCCACTTACAATGAGCAGTTCTTC
16	.	TRBV6-5	TRBJ2-4	TRBD1	CASSFPDRAGKNIQYF	TGTGCCAGCAGTTTCCCGGACAGGGCGGGTAAAAACATTCAGTACTTC
15	.	TRBV11-2	TRBJ2-7	TRBD1	CASTSRTGDRYEQYF	TGTGCCAGCACCTCCCGGACAGGGGACCGCTACGAGCAGTACTTC